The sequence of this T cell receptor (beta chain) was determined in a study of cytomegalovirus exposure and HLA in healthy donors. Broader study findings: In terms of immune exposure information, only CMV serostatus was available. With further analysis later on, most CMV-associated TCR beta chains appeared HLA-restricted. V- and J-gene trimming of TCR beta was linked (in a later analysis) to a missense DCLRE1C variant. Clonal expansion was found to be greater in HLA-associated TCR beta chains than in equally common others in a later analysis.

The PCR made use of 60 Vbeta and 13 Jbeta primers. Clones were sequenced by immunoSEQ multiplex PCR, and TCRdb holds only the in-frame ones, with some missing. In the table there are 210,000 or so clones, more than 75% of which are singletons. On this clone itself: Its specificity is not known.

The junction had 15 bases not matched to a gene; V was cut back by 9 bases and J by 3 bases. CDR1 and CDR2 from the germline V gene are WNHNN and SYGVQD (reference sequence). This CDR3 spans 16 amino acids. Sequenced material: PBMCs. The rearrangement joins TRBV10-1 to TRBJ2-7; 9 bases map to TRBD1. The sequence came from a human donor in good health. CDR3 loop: CARPRRTGDRNYEQYF. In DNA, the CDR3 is TGCGCCAGACCCCGCAGGACAGGGGATAGAAACTACGAGCAGTACTTC.